The 18 T cell receptor beta chains reported below all come from one sample, sequenced in a study of blood T cell repertoires in COVID-19. The method was immunoSEQ multiplex PCR; TCRdb's version includes in-frame clones alone and lacks a portion of them. The sample holds about 170,000 clones, roughly 85% seen once. Sequencing was performed on peripheral blood. The source is a human donor with acute or convalescent COVID-19. The donor label of this sample is uncertain.

The V and J genes are TRBV19 and TRBJ1-1; D may be TRBD1 (5 bases). CDR1 and CDR2 (germline): LNHDA, SQIVND (reference sequence). V was pared by 4 bases and J by 1 base, with 13 bases between. The CDR3 totals 15 residues. CDR3 sequence: CASSTGYGTNTEAFF. Written as DNA, the CDR3 is TGTGCCAGTAGTACAGGGTATGGTACGAACACTGAAGCTTTCTTT.

The chain uses TRBV10-3 and TRBJ1-1; 8 nucleotides align to TRBD1. The V and J ends lost 4 bases and 1 base, in that order; junction bases with no gene match: 5. The CDR3 has 15 residues. Looked up from germline, CDR1 is ENHRY and CDR2 is SYGVKD. The CDR3 protein is CAISALGQGNTEAFF. The DNA for the CDR3 is TGTGCCATCAGTGCTCTCGGACAGGGGAACACTGAAGCTTTCTTT.

The rearrangement joins TRBV19 to TRBJ2-3; 9 bases align to TRBD2. Losses at the gene ends were 3 bases for V and 5 bases for J; bases not matched to a gene: 12. This CDR3 comprises 17 residues. Germline values: CDR1 LNHDA, CDR2 SQIVND (reference sequence). DNA for the CDR3: TGTGCCAGTAGTATCGGGTCTGGCGGGGGGGCGGTAGATACGCAGTATTTT. Translation gives CASSIGSGGGAVDTQYF.

The chain couples TRBV10-3 to TRBJ1-5, with D unresolved. CDR3 length: 13 amino acids. Germline CDR1 reads ENHRY; CDR2 reads SYGVKD. V lost 8 bases and J 4 bases, leaving 12 bases between the germline ends. The CDR3 loop is CAISGSGNQPQHF. CDR3 sequence (DNA): TGTGCCATCTCCGGGTCCGGGAATCAGCCCCAGCATTTT.

The chain couples TRBV7-9 to TRBJ1-2; 8 nucleotides agree with TRBD1. Germline lookup yields CDR1 SEHNR and CDR2 FQNEAQ (reference sequence). V was pared by 4 bases and J by 13 bases, with 5 bases of the junction left unmatched. The CDR3 loop spans 11 amino acids. The CDR3: CASSSDRGFTF. The CDR3 DNA sequence: TGTGCCAGCAGCTCTGACAGGGGATTCACCTTC. Combining the CDR3 with reference TRBV7-9 and TRBJ1-2 gives the whole variable domain DTGVSQNPRHKITKRGQNVTFRCDPISEHNRLYWYRQTLGQGPEFLTYFQNEAQLEKSRLLSDRFSAERPKGSFSTLEIQRTEQGDSAMYLCASSSDRGFTFGSGTRLTVV.

CDR3 nucleotides: TGCGCCAGCAGCTGGGCCCCCCGGCCCGGGCGGGGGCGGGGGGGCGGAGAGACCCAGTACTTC. It encodes CASSWAPRPGRGRGGGETQYF. The gene calls are TRBV5-1 and TRBJ2-5; 9 bases fit TRBD2. The CDR3 runs to 21 residues. Germline loops: CDR1 SGHRS, CDR2 YFSETQ. V lost 3 bases, J lost 4 bases, and 25 bases stayed unmatched.

This clone was detected only once. This sequence joins TRBV11-3 and TRBJ2-1; D is perhaps TRBD1 (6 bases). Trimming removed 5 bases from V and 10 bases from J, with 12 bases in between. Germline values: CDR1 SGHNT, CDR2 YENEEA. CDR3 length: 12 amino acids. CDR3 DNA: TGTGCCAGCAGCCCCCAGGGGACAGAGCAGTTCTTC. Its translation is CASSPQGTEQFF.

V is TRBV3-1 (or the pseudogene TRBV3-2) and J is TRBJ1-4; 10 positions agree with TRBD1. The germline CDR1 and CDR2 sequences are LGHDT and YNNKEL (reference sequence). The CDR3 has 17 residues. With 8 bases clipped from V and 2 bases from J, the junction kept 11 bases outside the gene matches. The CDR3 DNA sequence: TGTGCCAGCTGGTCGGGACAGGGGCTCCCGACTAATGAAAAACTGTTTTTT. Translated, it gives CASWSGQGLPTNEKLFF.

The rearrangement uses TRBV30 and TRBJ1-4; D gene uncertain. Germline assignment: CDR1 GTSNPN and CDR2 SVGIG (reference sequence). There are 16 residues in the CDR3. The germline V and J ends were trimmed by 2 bases and 0 bases, with 13 bases remaining between them. For the CDR3, the DNA is TGTGCCTGGAGTCCGCGCCGAATGACAACTAATGAAAAACTGTTTTTT. It encodes CAWSPRRMTTNEKLFF.

This clone was found a few times. The chain couples TRBV7-9 to TRBJ1-6, with no clear D. V lost 4 bases and J lost 6, with 4 bases in between. CDR1 and CDR2 (germline): SEHNR, FQNEAQ (reference sequence). This CDR3 contains 12 residues. The CDR3 nucleotides read TGTGCCAGCAGCTCCGGTAATTCACCCCTCCACTTT. Its translation: CASSSGNSPLHF.

The chain joins TRBV6-5 to TRBJ1-1, with D possibly TRBD1 on 5 matching bases. Between the trimmed V and J ends, which lost 2 bases and 1 base, there was a span of 11 bases. The CDR3 has 15 residues. Germline assignment: CDR1 MNHEY and CDR2 SVGAGI. The CDR3: CASSYNGGGNTEAFF. The CDR3 bases are TGTGCCAGCAGTTACAACGGGGGGGGGAACACTGAAGCTTTCTTT.

This clone was seen just once. The chain has TRBV6-5 and TRBJ2-5; D is uncertain. The germline V gene has CDR1 MNHEY and CDR2 SVGAGI. Trimming left V 7 bases short and J 1 base short, with 10 bases between. This CDR3 comprises 13 residues. DNA for the CDR3: TGTGCCAGCAACCCGGGTTGCCAAGAGACCCAGTACTTC. Translation gives CASNPGCQETQYF.

The V gene is TRBV10-2, the J gene TRBJ1-1; D is ambiguous. The CDR3 runs to 14 residues. Germline V gene sequence: CDR1 WSHSY, CDR2 SAAADI. Trimming cost V 3 bases and J 1 base, with 9 bases left between them. CDR3 protein: CASSDRVKNTEAFF. The DNA for the CDR3 is TGCGCCAGCAGTGATCGGGTGAAGAACACTGAAGCTTTCTTT.

This clone was seen only a few times. This rearrangement joins TRBV9 to TRBJ1-1, with D possibly TRBD1 on 5 matching bases. From germline, CDR1 is SGDLS and CDR2 YYNGEE. The CDR3 is 16 residues long. The ends were cut back, 3 bases at V and 3 bases at J, with 18 bases in the middle. The CDR3 DNA follows: TGTGCCAGCAGCGCCGGGGCGGGGATCTACGACACTGAAGCTTTCTTT. As protein: CASSAGAGIYDTEAFF. Full variable domain (outside the CDR3, taken from reference TRBV9 and TRBJ1-1): DSGVTQTPKHLITATGQRVTLRCSPRSGDLSVYWYQQSLDQGLQFLIQYYNGEERAKGNILERFSAQQFPDLHSELNLSSLELGDSALYFCASSAGAGIYDTEAFFGQGTRLTVV.

V and J are TRBV30 and TRBJ2-1, with 7 bases matching TRBD1. V dropped 7 bases and J dropped 4; count of bases not matched to a gene: 13. Germline V gives CDR1 GTSNPN, CDR2 SVGIG (reference sequence). The CDR3 consists of 15 residues. CDR3 DNA sequence: TGTGCCTCCAGAGGGGGCAGCGCGAATTACAATGAGCAGTTCTTC. Translated, it gives CASRGGSANYNEQFF. Drawing the rest from reference TRBV30 and TRBJ2-1, the complete variable domain is SQTIHQWPATLVQPVGSPLSLECTVEGTSNPNLYWYRQAAGRGLQLLFYSVGIGQISSEVPQNLSASRPQDRQFILSSKKLLLSDSGFYLCASRGGSANYNEQFFGPGTRLTVL.

The chain uses TRBV2 and TRBJ1-1; TRBD1 aligns across 8 bases. V lost 6 bases to trimming and J lost 5 bases; unmatched junction nucleotides: 2. The CDR3 consists of 12 residues. In germline, CDR1 is SNHLY, CDR2 FYNNEI. This CDR3 reads CASRQGGTEAFF. CDR3 coding DNA: TGTGCCAGCAGACAGGGGGGGACTGAAGCTTTCTTT. The full variable domain, with the rest looked up from reference TRBV2 and TRBJ1-1, is EPEVTQTPSHQVTQMGQEVILRCVPISNHLYFYWYRQILGQKVEFLVSFYNNEISEKSEIFDDQFSVERPDGSNFTLKIRSTKLEDSAMYFCASRQGGTEAFFGQGTRLTVV.

There are a few counts of this clone. The chain employs TRBV24-1 and TRBJ2-2; TRBD1 agrees at 7 bases. The CDR3 runs 15 residues. Unmatched junction bases numbered 6, after V lost 3 bases and J lost 6 bases. Germline assignment: CDR1 KGHDR and CDR2 SFDVKD. DNA for the CDR3: TGTGCCACCAGTGATGCGACAGGGTTCCCCGGGGAGCTGTTTTTT. As protein: CATSDATGFPGELFF.

The chain couples TRBV3-1 (or the pseudogene TRBV3-2) to TRBJ2-3; TRBD2 aligns across 9 bases. Germline V gene sequence: CDR1 LGHDT, CDR2 YNNKEL (reference sequence). J lost 2 bases, V lost 2 bases, and 11 bases had no gene match. The CDR3 is 18 amino acids. The CDR3 region is CASSQILHTSGYTDTQYF. The CDR3 nucleotides are TGTGCCAGCAGCCAAATACTACACACTAGCGGGTACACAGATACGCAGTATTTT.